Shown below are 25 T cell receptor beta chains from a single sample sequenced in a study of T-cell memory formation after mild COVID-19. TCRdb re-analysed the 5' RACE reads in MiXCR, keeping a single row per CDR3 protein. The sample has some 280,000 distinct CDR3 sequences, 15% to 20% seen once. The sample was PBMCs or a T cell subset sorted from them (not recorded which). These receptor sequences come from a man between 18 and 35 years old who had mild COVID-19 (a few samples of this study predate the infection). Cell type and time point are not known.

In this sample, this clonotype turned up a few times. This chain joins TRBV11-2 and TRBJ2-1; D is perhaps TRBD1 or TRBD2 (5 bases each). The CDR3 is 14 amino acids. Germline CDR1 SGHAT, CDR2 FQNNGV. The V gene lost 6 bases and the J gene lost 6 bases, with 15 bases spanning the gap. CDR3 nucleotide sequence: TGTGCCAGCAGGCACCCGGGACGAGGCAATGAGCAGTTCTTC. It encodes CASRHPGRGNEQFF.

The rearrangement links TRBV12-3 or TRBV12-4 to TRBJ2-1; D unresolved. Trimming shortened V by 5 bases and J by 6 bases, and 8 bases separated the two germline ends. There are 12 residues in the CDR3. The DNA of the CDR3 is TGTGCCAGCAGTCCCCACGGCAATGAGCAGTTCTTC. Translated, it gives CASSPHGNEQFF.

This chain connects TRBV6-2 or TRBV6-3 to TRBJ1-1, with TRBD1 matching 8 bases. Trimming cost V 10 bases and J 3 bases; bases outside gene matches: 7. Germline V lookup: CDR1 MNHEY, CDR2 SVGEGT. This CDR3 comprises 13 residues. In nucleotides, the CDR3 is TGTGCCACCCGACAGGGGATATACACTGAAGCTTTCTTT. Translating gives CATRQGIYTEAFF.

This chain's CDR3 is CSAGDNLYEQYF. The CDR3 DNA reads as TGCAGTGCTGGGGACAATCTCTACGAGCAGTACTTC. The rearrangement joins TRBV20-1 to TRBJ2-7; a possible D gene is TRBD1 (6 bases). The CDR3 sequence is 12 residues long. Trimming removed 5 bases at V and 3 bases at J, with 11 bases between. Germline values: CDR1 DFQATT, CDR2 SNEGSKA (reference sequence).

This clonotype was seen more than once but under ten times. The chain recombines TRBV4-1 with TRBJ2-5; either TRBD1 or TRBD2 may fit D (5 bases each). This CDR3 has 15 residues. Germline CDR1 MGHRA, CDR2 YSYEKL. The germline V and J ends were trimmed by 1 base and 6 bases, with 15 bases remaining between them. The CDR3 nucleotides read TGCGCCAGCAGCCAAGCCGCCGGGGCGGTGAAGACCCAGTACTTC. Its protein is CASSQAAGAVKTQYF.

V and J are TRBV29-1 and TRBJ2-5, with D perhaps TRBD1 (5 bases). CDR1 is SQVTM and CDR2 is ANQGSEA in the germline V gene. This CDR3 region has 12 residues. Trimming took 3 bases from V and 1 from J, leaving 6 bases between them. The CDR3 region has the DNA TGCAGCGTTGAGGGGCTCCAAGAGACCCAGTACTTC. This encodes CSVEGLQETQYF.

The chain uses TRBV6-5 and TRBJ2-7; D not resolved. The CDR3 covers 14 residues. V lost 0 bases and J lost 9, with 15 bases in between. Germline CDR1 reads MNHEY; CDR2 reads SVGAGI. CDR3 sequence reads: CASSYSTVTPLQYF. The CDR3 region has the DNA TGTGCCAGCAGTTACTCGACCGTGACCCCCCTGCAGTACTTC.

V usage is TRBV7-9 and J usage is TRBJ2-7; 11 nucleotides match TRBD1. The CDR3 is 17 residues long. J gave up 4 bases and V 0 bases, and 8 bases lay outside the gene matches. Germline V gene lookup returns CDR1 SEHNR and CDR2 FQNEAQ (reference sequence). This CDR3 reads CASSLAYRTGGGYEQYF. In DNA form, the CDR3 reads TGTGCCAGCAGCTTAGCGTACCGGACAGGGGGCGGATACGAGCAGTACTTC.

The chain couples TRBV7-9 to TRBJ2-7; perhaps TRBD1 as D (6 bases). The CDR3 sequence is 15 residues long. Trimming stripped 4 bases from V and 0 bases from J, with 13 bases between. The germline V gene encodes CDR1 SEHNR and CDR2 FQNEAQ (reference sequence). In nucleotides, the CDR3 is TGTGCCAGCAGCTCAGGGGTCAGCCACTCCTACGAGCAGTACTTC. Its protein is CASSSGVSHSYEQYF.

This chain connects TRBV5-8 to TRBJ2-3; possibly TRBD2 for D (6 bases). Germline V CDR1 and CDR2: SGHTS, YDEGEE. V was trimmed by 0 bases and J by 0 bases, leaving 11 bases between them. The CDR3 extends over 16 amino acids. The CDR3 DNA follows: TGTGCCAGCAGCTTGGGGGGGGACTTCAGCACAGATACGCAGTATTTT. Translated, it gives CASSLGGDFSTDTQYF.

This clonotype was detected only once. V usage is TRBV28 and J usage is TRBJ1-5; D may be TRBD1 (5 bases). This CDR3 has 13 residues. Trimming removed 10 bases from V and 7 bases from J, with 17 bases in between. Germline-derived CDR1 and CDR2 are MDHEN and SYDVKM. CDR3 residues: CATIPARDQPQHF. The CDR3 DNA reads as TGTGCCACCATTCCCGCGAGGGACCAGCCCCAGCATTTT.

The V and J genes are TRBV7-9 and TRBJ1-6, with D tentatively TRBD1 (5 bases). Trimming cost V 4 bases and J 6 bases, with 10 bases left between them. Germline V gives CDR1 SEHNR, CDR2 FQNEAQ (reference sequence). This CDR3 is 14 amino acids long. The CDR3 protein is CASSWEDTNSPLHF. As DNA, the CDR3 is TGTGCCAGCAGCTGGGAGGACACTAATTCACCCCTCCACTTT.

This chain joins TRBV5-1 and TRBJ2-1, with unresolved D. The V gene's germline CDR1 is SGHRS and CDR2 YFSETQ. The CDR3 extends over 15 amino acids. V gave up 0 bases and J gave up 2 bases, with 9 bases separating them. The CDR3 protein is CASSLDGPPYNEQFF. The CDR3 coding sequence is TGCGCCAGCAGCTTGGATGGACCCCCCTACAATGAGCAGTTCTTC.

The rearrangement joins TRBV27 to TRBJ2-3, with D tentatively TRBD2 (5 bases). This CDR3 contains 12 residues. Trimming took off 5 bases at V and 11 bases at J, with 14 bases between the two ends. Per germline, CDR1 MNHEY and CDR2 SMNVEV (reference sequence). This CDR3 reads CASSPNMRVQYF. CDR3 sequence (DNA): TGTGCCAGCAGTCCCAATATGAGGGTGCAGTATTTT.

This clonotype was observed a handful of times. V is TRBV7-9 and J is TRBJ1-1; 7 bases match TRBD1. CDR3 length: 14 residues. The V and J ends lost 5 bases and 4 bases, in that order; junction bases with no gene match: 7. Per germline, CDR1 SEHNR and CDR2 FQNEAQ (reference sequence). The CDR3 DNA reads TGTGCCAGCAGCGGATTCCGGGACAGCACTGAAGCTTTCTTT. It translates to CASSGFRDSTEAFF. Together with reference TRBV7-9 and TRBJ1-1, the CDR3 gives the full variable domain: DTGVSQNPRHKITKRGQNVTFRCDPISEHNRLYWYRQTLGQGPEFLTYFQNEAQLEKSRLLSDRFSAERPKGSFSTLEIQRTEQGDSAMYLCASSGFRDSTEAFFGQGTRLTVV.

The V gene is TRBV5-6, the J gene TRBJ2-1, with 14 bases matching TRBD2. This CDR3 comprises 17 residues. V was pared by 1 base and J by 5 bases, with 5 bases of the junction left unmatched. Germline V gene data show CDR1 as SGHDT and CDR2 as YYEEEE. The CDR3 loop is CASSLPGLAGGHNEQFF. The CDR3 DNA sequence: TGTGCCAGCAGCTTGCCCGGACTAGCGGGGGGCCACAATGAGCAGTTCTTC.

CDR3 amino acids: CSASRGGQGPNQPQHF. DNA of the CDR3: TGCAGTGCTAGTCGAGGGGGACAGGGCCCCAATCAGCCCCAGCATTTT. The chain is built from TRBV20-1 and TRBJ1-5, with 9 positions matching TRBD1. The ends lost 3 bases at V and 3 bases at J; junction bases unmatched: 9. This CDR3 comprises 16 residues. Germline V lookup: CDR1 DFQATT, CDR2 SNEGSKA (reference sequence).

CDR3 DNA sequence: TGCGCCAGCAGCCAAGATGGGACACATATGGGCGGCTACACCTTC. This sequence encodes CASSQDGTHMGGYTF. The rearrangement uses TRBV4-3 and TRBJ1-2; D perhaps matches TRBD1 (6 bases). Germline CDR1 and CDR2: LGHNA and YSLEER. The CDR3 is made up of 15 amino acids. V was cut by 0 bases and J by 8 bases, with 16 bases left in between.

In its sample, this clonotype was seen a few times. V gene TRBV19 combines with J gene TRBJ2-1; 7 bases are a match to TRBD1. Trimming cost V 6 bases and J 7 bases; bases outside gene matches: 9. Germline V gene sequence: CDR1 LNHDA, CDR2 SQIVND (reference sequence). CDR3 length equals 14 residues. The CDR3 region has the DNA TGTGCCAGTAGGAAGGGGGCAACTTGGAATGAGCAGTTCTTC. This codes for CASRKGATWNEQFF.

The sample holds many counts of this clonotype. This chain uses TRBV3-1 with TRBJ2-1; D remains unclear. The CDR3 has 12 residues. Trimming cost V 4 bases and J 6 bases, with 7 bases left between them. Germline V CDR1 and CDR2: LGHDT, YNNKEL (reference sequence). In nucleotides, the CDR3 is TGTGCCAGCAGCCCCCCGAGCAATGAGCAGTTCTTC. As protein: CASSPPSNEQFF.

V and J are TRBV10-3 and TRBJ1-2, with a weak D call TRBD1 (5 bases). The germline V gene has CDR1 ENHRY and CDR2 SYGVKD. The ends were cut back, 3 bases at V and 8 bases at J, with 10 bases in the middle. The CDR3 length is 12 residues. The CDR3 bases are TGTGCCATCAGTGAACAGGTCGTCGGCTACACCTTC. The encoded protein is CAISEQVVGYTF.

A remark on this clonotype: A read error is possible here, since a much larger clone lies one base away. This sequence joins TRBV7-2 and TRBJ2-1; a possible D gene is TRBD1 (5 bases). CDR3 length equals 13 residues. Germline assignment: CDR1 SGHTA and CDR2 FQGNSA. The V and J ends lost 4 bases and 5 bases respectively, with 9 bases between them. The CDR3 DNA reads TGTGCCAGCAGCTCAGCAGGGCACAATGAGCAGTTCTTC. Protein product: CASSSAGHNEQFF.

The chain is built from TRBV6-5 and TRBJ1-3; D remains ambiguous. The CDR3 consists of 14 residues. Per germline, CDR1 MNHEY and CDR2 SVGAGI. Trimming shortened V by 6 bases and J by 1 base, and 10 bases separated the two germline ends. CDR3 residues: CASRPGVSGNTIYF. For the CDR3, the DNA is TGTGCCAGCAGACCCGGGGTATCTGGAAACACCATATATTTT.

This clonotype was counted only a few times. The chain uses TRBV20-1 and TRBJ1-2; 7 bases line up with TRBD1. From germline, CDR1 is DFQATT and CDR2 SNEGSKA (reference sequence). The CDR3 spans 10 residues. V was clipped by 7 bases and J by 5 bases; unmatched bases: 1. CDR3 protein: CSGGQYGYTF. CDR3 DNA: TGCAGTGGGGGACAGTATGGCTACACCTTC.

The chain couples TRBV9 to TRBJ1-1; D is unresolved. CDR1 SGDLS and CDR2 YYNGEE come from the germline V gene. The V end lost 4 bases, the J end lost 5 bases, and 18 bases lay between the germline ends. The CDR3 is 15 amino acids. DNA for the CDR3: TGTGCCAGCAGCCCTCATGATCTTATGGGGACTGAAGCTTTCTTT. It specifies CASSPHDLMGTEAFF.